Below are 15 T cell receptor beta chains sequenced from a single sample in a study of blood T cell repertoires in COVID-19. The method was immunoSEQ multiplex PCR; TCRdb's version includes in-frame clones alone and lacks a portion of them. In the table there are roughly 20,000 clones, 80% to 90% of which are singletons. The sequencing sample was made of peripheral blood. These receptor sequences come from a human donor with active COVID-19. The donor label of this sample is uncertain.

This chain links TRBV5-1 with TRBJ2-2; 9 positions match TRBD1. The CDR3 contains 15 residues. The V segment lost 4 bases and the J segment 3 bases; nucleotides outside the gene matches: 4. CDR1 and CDR2 (germline): SGHRS, YFSETQ. The CDR3 sequence is CASSPDRGYTGELFF. The CDR3 DNA follows: TGCGCCAGCAGCCCGGACAGGGGCTACACCGGGGAGCTGTTTTTT.

This clone appeared a single time. The J gene is TRBJ2-7, the V gene TRBV28, with D possibly TRBD2 on 5 matching bases. CDR1 and CDR2 from the germline V gene are MDHEN and SYDVKM. Trimming pared 7 bases from V and 2 bases from J, leaving 12 bases between. The CDR3 consists of 13 residues. The CDR3: CASTPWETYEQYF. As DNA, the CDR3 is TGTGCCAGCACCCCCTGGGAGACCTACGAGCAGTACTTC. Supplemented by reference TRBV28 and TRBJ2-7, the full variable domain reads DVKVTQSSRYLVKRTGEKVFLECVQDMDHENMFWYRQDPGLGLRLIYFSYDVKMKEKGDIPEGYSVSREKKERFSLILESASTNQTSMYLCASTPWETYEQYFGPGTRLTVT.

This clone was seen only a few times. CDR3 amino acids: CASSHPAETYNEQFF. In DNA form, the CDR3 reads TGCGCCAGCAGCCACCCCGCTGAGACCTACAATGAGCAGTTCTTC. J is TRBJ2-1 and V is TRBV4-1; D not certain. The V gene lost 3 bases and the J gene lost 2 bases, with 11 bases spanning the gap. The CDR3 is made up of 15 amino acids. In germline, CDR1 is MGHRA, CDR2 YSYEKL.

This chain links TRBV28 with TRBJ1-4; no clear D gene. Germline-derived CDR1 and CDR2 are MDHEN and SYDVKM. This CDR3 comprises 14 residues. The V end was cut by 3 bases, the J end by 4 bases, with 9 bases between. The CDR3: CASSLRAHNEKLFF. The CDR3 DNA follows: TGTGCCAGCAGTTTGCGGGCCCATAATGAAAAACTGTTTTTT.

The rearrangement uses TRBV4-3 and TRBJ2-7; TRBD1 agrees at 8 bases. The V segment lost 3 bases and the J segment 7 bases; nucleotides outside the gene matches: 5. In germline, CDR1 is LGHNA, CDR2 YSLEER. The CDR3 extends over 13 amino acids. CDR3 protein: CASSQGRGREQYF. The CDR3 DNA follows: TGCGCCAGCAGCCAGGGCAGGGGGCGGGAGCAGTACTTC.

This rearrangement joins TRBV7-2 to TRBJ2-5; maybe TRBD1 (6 bases). V was pared by 5 bases and J by 5 bases, with 12 bases between. In germline, CDR1 is SGHTA, CDR2 FQGNSA. This CDR3 is built from 13 residues. This CDR3 reads CASSQGIAETQYF. Written as DNA, the CDR3 is TGTGCCAGCAGCCAGGGGATTGCGGAGACCCAGTACTTC.

The chain recombines TRBV4-3 with TRBJ1-4, with TRBD1 matching 8 bases. There are 18 residues in the CDR3. V trimming: 3 bases; J trimming: 4 bases; junction bases outside the gene matches: 13. Germline CDR1 is LGHNA and CDR2 is YSLEER. CDR3 protein: CASSQGAGQDVYNEKLFF. In DNA form, the CDR3 reads TGCGCCAGCAGCCAGGGTGCGGGACAGGACGTCTATAATGAAAAACTGTTTTTT.

The rearrangement uses TRBV6-5 and TRBJ1-1; 8 bases are shared with TRBD1. CDR1 and CDR2 (germline): MNHEY, SVGAGI. This CDR3 has 14 amino acids. V gave up 6 bases and J gave up 0 bases; unmatched junction bases: 3. The CDR3 DNA sequence: TGTGCCAGCAGCCAACAGGGGGTGAACACTGAAGCTTTCTTT. Its translation is CASSQQGVNTEAFF.

The V call is TRBV18, the J call TRBJ2-7; TRBD1 matches 9 bases. Losses at the gene ends were 3 bases for V and 2 bases for J; bases not matched to a gene: 2. This CDR3 is built from 14 residues. The germline V gene has CDR1 KGHSH and CDR2 LQKENI. The CDR3 DNA reads TGTGCCAGCTCACCGGGACAGGGCCCCTACGAGCAGTACTTC. Protein: CASSPGQGPYEQYF.

A few counts support this clone. The CDR3 protein is CASATPRGGQNEKLFF. As DNA, the CDR3 is TGTGCCAGCGCGACACCCCGAGGGGGACAGAATGAAAAACTGTTTTTT. The chain is built from TRBV27 and TRBJ1-4, with TRBD1 identical over 7 bases. The ends lost 8 bases at V and 5 bases at J; junction bases unmatched: 14. Germline lookup yields CDR1 MNHEY and CDR2 SMNVEV (reference sequence). This CDR3 has 16 residues.

The chain couples TRBV5-1 to TRBJ1-6; 7 nucleotides match TRBD1. Germline assignment: CDR1 SGHRS and CDR2 YFSETQ. This CDR3 is 16 amino acids long. J was trimmed by 0 bases and V by 3 bases; bases with no gene match: 3. The CDR3 loop is CASSSGGGSYNSPLHF. The CDR3 DNA reads TGCGCCAGCAGCTCAGGGGGTGGCTCCTATAATTCACCCCTCCACTTT.

The chain recombines TRBV9 with TRBJ2-3, with 8 nucleotides matching TRBD2. Germline CDR1 is SGDLS and CDR2 is YYNGEE. The CDR3 spans 17 residues. V lost 0 bases to trimming and J lost 6 bases; unmatched junction nucleotides: 12. CDR3 protein: CASSVEPGGYAYDTQYF. The CDR3 DNA reads as TGTGCCAGCAGCGTAGAACCGGGAGGGTATGCATACGATACGCAGTATTTT.

The chain employs TRBV7-3 and TRBJ2-2; 9 bases are a match to TRBD2. V gave up 1 base and J gave up 3 bases; unmatched junction bases: 12. CDR1 SGHTA and CDR2 FQGTGA come from the germline V gene. The CDR3 is 19 amino acids. CDR3 residues: CASSLNAISGSKDTGELFF. The CDR3 DNA reads TGTGCCAGCAGCTTAAACGCTATTAGCGGGAGCAAAGACACCGGGGAGCTGTTTTTT.

This chain joins TRBV4-2 and TRBJ1-4; D remains ambiguous. Germline loops: CDR1 LGHNA, CDR2 YNFKEQ. This CDR3 has 15 amino acids. V lost 1 base and J 6 bases, leaving 12 bases between the germline ends. Here the CDR3 reads CASSQVQALDEKLFF. The CDR3 nucleotides read TGTGCCAGCAGCCAAGTTCAGGCTCTCGATGAAAAACTGTTTTTT.

About this clone itself: One end of the junction fails to match germline, which may point to a read error. The rearrangement uses TRBV28 and TRBJ2-5; tentatively, D is TRBD1 (5 bases). The CDR3 has 14 residues. Germline lookup yields CDR1 MDHEN and CDR2 SYDVKM. In DNA form, the CDR3 reads TGTGCCAGCCGTTTCGTAGGGGTCGGAGAGACCCAGTACTTC. This sequence encodes CASRFVGVGETQYF.